This T cell receptor (beta chain) was recorded in a study of spatial heterogeneity in lung cancer. Study in general: From matched bulk RNA-seq came a T cell module score, which showed a strong correlation with TCR transcript counts in tumor regions. Unique TCR and UMI combinations averaged more than ten appearances each in raw reads. Study-wide findings and caveats: How many expanded intratumoral alpha and beta TCRs were present tracked the tumor mutation count, which was a count of nonsynonymous mutations.

In its sample, this clonotype ranks as medium-sized. Its antigen is not identified. MiXCR was run by TCRdb on the 5' RACE reads, yielding one entry per CDR3 protein. The sample lists 4,500 to 6,500 distinct CDR3 sequences, 7% to 8% occurring once. The time point was: sample taken at primary tumor resection. The approximately 77 donors had untreated early-stage non-small cell lung cancer. The study sequenced unsorted whole RNA from tumor, nontumor lung or frozen PBMC. Germline CDR1 reads SEHNR; CDR2 reads FQNEAQ (reference sequence). The CDR3 totals 13 residues. The ends were cut back, 1 base at V and 4 bases at J, with 6 bases in the middle.

The sequences come from lung tumor tissue, collected at surgery. The gene calls are TRBV7-9 and TRBJ2-3, with D uncertain. This receptor was obtained from a female donor with early-stage non-small cell lung cancer. The chain's CDR3 is CASSLGPSDTQYF. Written as DNA, the CDR3 is TGTGCCAGCAGCTTAGGGCCGTCAGATACGCAGTATTTT.